Following are 4 T cell receptor beta chains from one sample sequenced in a study of blood T cell repertoires in COVID-19. The method was immunoSEQ multiplex PCR; TCRdb's version includes in-frame clones alone and lacks a portion of them. Of some 350,000 clones in the sample, roughly nine tenths are singletons; the top ten hold less than 3.5%. Sequences were obtained from peripheral blood. Receptors were obtained from a woman in her thirties with COVID-19, enrolled during active disease.

The V gene is TRBV6-5, the J gene TRBJ2-5; a weak D match, TRBD1 (6 bases). CDR3 length: 13 amino acids. Germline values: CDR1 MNHEY, CDR2 SVGAGI. V was clipped by 8 bases and J by 1 base, with 11 bases between them. This CDR3 is CASSTGTQETQYF. The CDR3 nucleotides read TGTGCCAGCTCTACAGGGACCCAAGAGACCCAGTACTTC.

This chain joins TRBV4-2 and TRBJ1-2; tentatively, D is TRBD1 (5 bases). V dropped 4 bases and J dropped 4 bases, with 16 bases sitting between them. The germline gives CDR1 LGHNA, CDR2 YNFKEQ. CDR3 size: 15 residues. DNA of the CDR3: TGTGCCAGCAGCCCCGGCGGGGGGGGTAGCTATGGCTACACCTTC. Translated, it gives CASSPGGGGSYGYTF.

The J gene is TRBJ2-7, the V gene TRBV19; 7 nucleotides align to TRBD1. The germline V gene has CDR1 LNHDA and CDR2 SQIVND (reference sequence). With V trimmed by 4 bases and J by 1 base, 7 bases remained unmatched. The CDR3 length is 15 residues. CDR3 sequence (DNA): TGTGCCAGTAGTAAGGAAGGGGGCGAGTCCTACGAGCAGTACGTC. Translated, it gives CASSKEGGESYEQYV.

This rearrangement joins TRBV6-5 to TRBJ2-5; D is ambiguous. In germline, CDR1 is MNHEY, CDR2 SVGAGI. V lost 8 bases, J lost 1 base, and 8 bases lay in between. This CDR3 has 12 residues. The CDR3 spells CASGPTQETQYF. The CDR3 nucleotides are TGTGCCAGCGGGCCTACCCAAGAGACCCAGTACTTC.